These 10 T cell receptor beta chains were sequenced from one sample in a study of beta chain features in type 1 diabetes. Whole-study findings and limits: Moderate but significant shortening of TCRB CDR3s was recorded in all four CD4+ subsets from Type 1 diabetes patients.

Their target antigens are unknown. The whole isolated RNA underwent reverse transcription, so sequencing captured expressed TCRB transcripts. Sequencing was performed with immunoSEQ multiplex PCR; in TCRdb, only in-frame clones are kept and a portion is missing. The sample gives some 350,000 clones, 8.5% to 10% of which show up once; about 0.6% is in the top ten. Source material: central memory CD4+ T cells from blood. The source of these receptors is a man under 40 with type 1 diabetes.

This clone was seen a handful of times. The genes are TRBV30 and TRBJ2-1; the D is unclear. V dropped 5 bases and J dropped 3 bases, with 5 bases sitting between them. In germline, CDR1 is GTSNPN, CDR2 SVGIG (reference sequence). This CDR3 contains 11 residues. The CDR3 DNA reads TGTGCCTGGGGGAACTACAATGAGCAGTTCTTC. The encoded protein is CAWGNYNEQFF.

The sample holds a few counts of this clone. This chain uses TRBV21-1 with TRBJ2-2. TRBV21-1 is tagged as a pseudogene. This CDR3 contains 16 residues. CDR3 DNA sequence: TGTGCCAGCAGCAAAAAGCCGGGACGAAACACCGGGGAGCTGTTTTTT. Encoded protein: CASSKKPGRNTGELFF.

There are a few counts of this clone. V gene TRBV10-3 combines with J gene TRBJ2-1; 9 bases map to TRBD1. The V segment lost 2 bases and the J segment 4 bases; nucleotides outside the gene matches: 6. Germline values: CDR1 ENHRY, CDR2 SYGVKD. The CDR3 consists of 16 residues. The CDR3 nucleotides read TGTGCCATCAGTGAGGGCTCCGGGACAGGGTACAATGAGCAGTTCTTC. Translation: CAISEGSGTGYNEQFF.

The chain carries TRBV18 and TRBJ2-7; D gene unclear. Trimming took 3 bases from V and 0 from J, leaving 6 bases between them. The germline V gene encodes CDR1 KGHSH and CDR2 LQKENI. This CDR3 is built from 13 residues. The CDR3 region is CASSPRSSYEQYF. The CDR3 bases are TGTGCCAGCTCACCGCGCAGCTCCTACGAGCAGTACTTC. The whole variable domain, remainder taken from reference TRBV18 and TRBJ2-7, is NAGVMQNPRHLVRRRGQEARLRCSPMKGHSHVYWYRQLPEEGLKFMVYLQKENIIDESGMPKERFSAEFPKEGPSILRIQQVVRGDSAAYFCASSPRSSYEQYFGPGTRLTVT.

There are a few counts of this clone. This chain joins TRBV30 and TRBJ2-1; D uncertain. The CDR3 contains 17 residues. Trimming removed 3 bases at V and 0 bases at J, with 18 bases between. Germline V gene data show CDR1 as GTSNPN and CDR2 as SVGIG (reference sequence). The CDR3 is CAWSPIVFASSYNEQFF. The CDR3 region has the DNA TGTGCCTGGAGCCCCATCGTTTTCGCGAGCTCCTACAATGAGCAGTTCTTC.

This clone occurred a few times. The rearrangement joins TRBV11-3 to TRBJ2-1; TRBD2 might be the D (5 bases). The V end was cut by 5 bases, the J end by 0 bases, with 8 bases between. The CDR3 has 14 residues. CDR1 is SGHNT, CDR2 YENEEA, per germline. The CDR3 bases are TGTGCCAGCAGCGGTCGGGGCTCCTACAATGAGCAGTTCTTC. Amino acids: CASSGRGSYNEQFF.

V is TRBV18 and J is TRBJ2-1, with D unclear. The CDR3 extends over 12 amino acids. Germline V gene sequence: CDR1 KGHSH, CDR2 LQKENI. V lost 3 bases and J lost 7, with 7 bases in between. The CDR3 nucleotides read TGTGCCAGCTCACCTCCGCTGAATGAGCAGTTCTTC. Protein: CASSPPLNEQFF.

This clone was counted between two and nine times. The rearrangement joins TRBV6-1 to TRBJ2-5; 8 bases align to TRBD1. V dropped 8 bases and J dropped 5; count of bases not matched to a gene: 7. The germline V gene has CDR1 MNHNS and CDR2 SASEGT. This CDR3 region has 13 residues. The CDR3: CASAPGQAETQYF. CDR3 in DNA: TGTGCCAGCGCCCCGGGACAGGCGGAGACCCAGTACTTC.

This chain connects TRBV14 to TRBJ1-4; D not certain. The CDR3 has 13 amino acids. The V end was cut by 4 bases, the J end by 5 bases, with 8 bases between. The germline V gene has CDR1 SGHDN and CDR2 FVKESK. The CDR3 loop is CASSLLVNEKLFF. CDR3 bases: TGTGCCAGCAGCCTCTTGGTAAATGAAAAACTGTTTTTT.

The chain carries TRBV19 and TRBJ2-3, with 7 bases aligning to TRBD1. J gave up 4 bases and V 5 bases, and 12 bases lay outside the gene matches. The CDR3 is 16 residues long. CDR1 is LNHDA and CDR2 is SQIVND in the germline V gene (reference sequence). The CDR3 reads CASSARPAQGADTQYF. Written as DNA, the CDR3 is TGTGCCAGTAGTGCGAGGCCAGCTCAGGGGGCAGATACGCAGTATTTT.